Reported below is one T cell receptor beta chain. The data are from a study of early T cells in non-severe SARS-CoV-2 infection. Germline CDR1 is GTSNPN and CDR2 is SVGIG (reference sequence). Trimming took 4 bases from V and 4 from J, leaving 16 bases between them. The CDR3 has 14 residues. TCRdb fed the 5' RACE reads into MiXCR, producing one record per CDR3 protein. The sample includes around 78,000 distinct CDR3 sequences, roughly 13% of them seen just once. This sequence originates from an adult who was a healthcare worker with PCR-confirmed SARS-CoV-2 infection or an uninfected control (not recorded which). This chain uses TRBV30 with TRBJ1-1; a weak D match, TRBD1 (5 bases). Sequencing was done on a sample of whole blood. The CDR3 region is CAWTVRGLGTEAFF. The CDR3 DNA sequence: TGTGCCTGGACCGTTAGGGGATTAGGCACTGAAGCTTTCTTT. Drawing the rest from reference TRBV30 and TRBJ1-1, the complete variable domain is SQTIHQWPATLVQPVGSPLSLECTVEGTSNPNLYWYRQAAGRGLQLLFYSVGIGQISSEVPQNLSASRPQDRQFILSSKKLLLSDSGFYLCAWTVRGLGTEAFFGQGTRLTVV.